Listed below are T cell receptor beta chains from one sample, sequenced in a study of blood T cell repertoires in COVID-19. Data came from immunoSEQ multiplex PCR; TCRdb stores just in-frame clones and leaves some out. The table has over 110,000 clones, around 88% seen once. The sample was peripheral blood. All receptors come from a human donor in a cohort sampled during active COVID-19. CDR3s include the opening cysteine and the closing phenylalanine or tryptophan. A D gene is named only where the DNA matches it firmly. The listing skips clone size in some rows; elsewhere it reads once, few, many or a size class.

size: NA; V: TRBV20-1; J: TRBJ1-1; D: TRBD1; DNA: TGCAGTGCTGGGACAGTCGAAGCTTTCTTT; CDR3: CSAGTVEAFF
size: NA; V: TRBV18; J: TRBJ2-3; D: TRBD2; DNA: TGTGCCAGCTCTGGACTAGCGGGGGCCCCCCGAGGAGATACGCAGTATTTT; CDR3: CASSGLAGAPRGDTQYF
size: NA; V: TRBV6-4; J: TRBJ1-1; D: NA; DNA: TGTGCCAGCAGTGCGACAGGGAACACTGAAGCTTTCTTT; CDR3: CASSATGNTEAFF
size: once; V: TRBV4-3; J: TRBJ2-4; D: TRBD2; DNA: TGCGCCAGCAGCCAAGATCGGGGACTAGCGGGGGGCCTCTCCAAAAACATTCAGTACTTC; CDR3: CASSQDRGLAGGLSKNIQYF
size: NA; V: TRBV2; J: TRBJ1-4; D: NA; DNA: TGTGCCAGTCACTGGGGCATGGGTTTATCTAATGAAAAACTGTTTTTT; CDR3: CASHWGMGLSNEKLFF
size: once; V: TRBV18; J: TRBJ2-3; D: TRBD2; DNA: TGTGCCAGCTCACCACCGGCGGGGGGTAGCACAGATACGCAGTATTTT; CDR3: CASSPPAGGSTDTQYF
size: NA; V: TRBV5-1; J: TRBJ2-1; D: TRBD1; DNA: TGCGCCAGCAGCTGGGGACAGGGAAACAATGAGCAGTTCTTC; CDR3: CASSWGQGNNEQFF
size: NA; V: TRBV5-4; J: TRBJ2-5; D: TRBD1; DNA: TGTGCCAGCAGCCCTACCAGGGGGACAGTAGAGACCCAGTACTTC; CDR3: CASSPTRGTVETQYF
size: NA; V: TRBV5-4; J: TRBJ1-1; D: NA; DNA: TGTGCCAGCAGCCTAGGGGCGGGGGGGCTGAACACTGAAGCTTTCTTT; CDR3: CASSLGAGGLNTEAFF
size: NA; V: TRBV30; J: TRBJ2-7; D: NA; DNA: TGTGCCTGGAATCGGGGGAGTCTGTCCTACGAGCAGTACTTC; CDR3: CAWNRGSLSYEQYF
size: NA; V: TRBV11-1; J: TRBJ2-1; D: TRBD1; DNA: TGTGCCAGCAGCTTAGACCAGGGGGCACACAATGAGCAGTTCTTC; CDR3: CASSLDQGAHNEQFF
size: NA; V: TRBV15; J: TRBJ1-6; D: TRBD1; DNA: TGTGCCACCAGCGGGCGACAGGGGACAAATTCACCCCTCCACTTT; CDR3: CATSGRQGTNSPLHF
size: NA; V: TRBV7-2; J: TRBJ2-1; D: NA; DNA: TGTGCCAGCAGCTTAACAGGGCCCTCCTACAATGAGCAGTTCTTC; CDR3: CASSLTGPSYNEQFF
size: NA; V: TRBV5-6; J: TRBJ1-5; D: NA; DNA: TGTGCCAGCAGCTTTTGGGGGGTTTATACCAATCAGCCCCAGCATTTT; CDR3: CASSFWGVYTNQPQHF
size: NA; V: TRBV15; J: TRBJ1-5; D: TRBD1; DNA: TGTGCCACCAGCAGCCGAGACAGGGCGGGTAATCAGCCCCAGCATTTT; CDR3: CATSSRDRAGNQPQHF
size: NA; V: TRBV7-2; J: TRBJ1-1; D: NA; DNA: TGTGCCAGCAGCGCATACCAGGGATGGGCTGAAGCTTTCTTT; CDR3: CASSAYQGWAEAFF
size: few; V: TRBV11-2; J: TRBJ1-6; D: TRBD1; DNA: TGTGCCAGCAGCCTGGGGCCCGGGACAGGCCGGTCACCCCTCCACTTT; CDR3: CASSLGPGTGRSPLHF
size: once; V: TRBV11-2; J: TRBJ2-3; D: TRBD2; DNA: TGTGCCAGCAGCCCACTAGCGGGGACGACAGATACGCAGTATTTT; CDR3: CASSPLAGTTDTQYF
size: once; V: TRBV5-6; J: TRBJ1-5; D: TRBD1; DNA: TGTGCCAGCAGCTCCACAGGGGTTTCGTATGGCAATCAGCCCCAGCATTTT; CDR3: CASSSTGVSYGNQPQHF
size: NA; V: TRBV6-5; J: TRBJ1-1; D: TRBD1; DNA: TGTGCCAGCAGATCCACGACAGGGGGCGAGGTTGAAGCTTTCTTT; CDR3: CASRSTTGGEVEAFF
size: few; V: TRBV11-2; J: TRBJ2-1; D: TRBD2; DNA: TGTGCCAGCAGCGACCGCCGGAAGGTAGCGGGGAACTACAATGAGCAGTTCTTC; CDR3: CASSDRRKVAGNYNEQFF
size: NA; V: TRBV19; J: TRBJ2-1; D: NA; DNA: TGTGCCAGTATCGACAGTCCGAGCTCCTACAATGAGCAGTTCTTC; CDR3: CASIDSPSSYNEQFF
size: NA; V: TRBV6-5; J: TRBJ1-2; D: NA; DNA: TGTGCCAGCAGTTACATAGGGGTGGACTATGGCTACACCTTC; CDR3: CASSYIGVDYGYTF
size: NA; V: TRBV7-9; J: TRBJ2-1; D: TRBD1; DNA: TGTGCCAGCAGCTTTTCTCAGGGGGCGAGGAATGAGCAGTTCTTC; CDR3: CASSFSQGARNEQFF
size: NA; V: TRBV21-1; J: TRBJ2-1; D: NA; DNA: TGTGCCAGCAGCTCCCCGACAGGGAGGAATGAGCAGTTCTTC; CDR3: CASSSPTGRNEQFF
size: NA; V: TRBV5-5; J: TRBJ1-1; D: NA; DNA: TGTGCCAGCAGCTTGGCCCTGGTCAGGGGGAACACTGAAGCTTTCTTT; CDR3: CASSLALVRGNTEAFF
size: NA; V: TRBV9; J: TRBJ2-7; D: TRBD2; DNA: TGTGCCAGCAGCGTAGAGAGGGAAGCGGGGGAGCAGTACTTC; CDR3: CASSVEREAGEQYF
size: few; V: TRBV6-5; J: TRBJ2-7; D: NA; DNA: TGTGCCAGCAGTCAACTACCCCAAGGCTTCTACGAGCAGTACTTC; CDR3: CASSQLPQGFYEQYF
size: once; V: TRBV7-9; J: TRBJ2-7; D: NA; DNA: TGTGCCAGCAGCGCCAACGCGCGCCTAGCCTACGAGCAGTACTTC; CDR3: CASSANARLAYEQYF
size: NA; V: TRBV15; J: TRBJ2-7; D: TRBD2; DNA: TGTGCCACCAGCAGAGTCCGGGAGGGAGGAGGCGAGCAGTACTTC; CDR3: CATSRVREGGGEQYF
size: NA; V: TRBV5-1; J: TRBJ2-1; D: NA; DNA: TGCGCCAGCAGCTCCCAGGGGGGATACAATGAGCAGTTCTTC; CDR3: CASSSQGGYNEQFF
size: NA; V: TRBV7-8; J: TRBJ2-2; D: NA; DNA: TGTGCCACCACGAGGTCTGGCGGAACGAACACCGGGGAGCTGTTTTTT; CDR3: CATTRSGGTNTGELFF
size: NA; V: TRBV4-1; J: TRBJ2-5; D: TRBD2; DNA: TGCGCCAGCAGCCATATTGTACTAGCGGCACAAGAGACCCAGTACTTC; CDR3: CASSHIVLAAQETQYF
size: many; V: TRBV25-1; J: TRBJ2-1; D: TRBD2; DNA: TGTGCCAGCAGTGGTCCCCAGACTAGCCATGAGCAGTTCTTC; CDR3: CASSGPQTSHEQFF
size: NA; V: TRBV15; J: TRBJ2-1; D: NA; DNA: TGTGCCACCAGCAGAGATAGGGCCACCAGGGTCTTC; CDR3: CATSRDRATRVF
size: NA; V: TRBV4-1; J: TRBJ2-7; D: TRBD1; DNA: TGCGCCAGCAGCCTCCGAAATCCTCCGGGACAGGGCTACGAGCAGTACTTC; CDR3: CASSLRNPPGQGYEQYF
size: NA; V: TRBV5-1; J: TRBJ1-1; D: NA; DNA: TGCGCCAGCAGCTTAGTGACAGGTGAAGCTTTCTTT; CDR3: CASSLVTGEAFF
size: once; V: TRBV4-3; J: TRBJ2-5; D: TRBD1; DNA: TGCGCCAGCAGCCAAACTCCGGGACAGGGGGCGGAAGAGACCCAGTACTTC; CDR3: CASSQTPGQGAEETQYF
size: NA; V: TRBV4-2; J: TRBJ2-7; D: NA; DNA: TGTGCCAGCAGCCAAGTCGGGCGGGAATACGAGCAGTACTTC; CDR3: CASSQVGREYEQYF
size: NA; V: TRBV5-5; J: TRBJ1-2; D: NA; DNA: TGTGCCAGCAGCCCTCGACAGCAACACCCCTATGGCTACACCTTC; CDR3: CASSPRQQHPYGYTF
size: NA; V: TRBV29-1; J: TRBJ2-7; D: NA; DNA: TGCAGCGTTGAAGATCTTGCGGGGCCCACCAGGGAGCAGTACTTC; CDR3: CSVEDLAGPTREQYF
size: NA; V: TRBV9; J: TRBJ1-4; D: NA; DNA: TGTGCCAGCAGCAACTCCCCTGGGGGGGGCATGAACGAAAAACTGTTTTTT; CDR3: CASSNSPGGGMNEKLFF
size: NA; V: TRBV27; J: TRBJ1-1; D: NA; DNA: TGTGCCAGCAGTTTAACAGGAGCTTTCACTGAAGCTTTCTTT; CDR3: CASSLTGAFTEAFF
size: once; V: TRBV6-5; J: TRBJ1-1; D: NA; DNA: TGTGCCAGCAGTTACCCCGGGGGGACTTCTGAAGCTTTCTTT; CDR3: CASSYPGGTSEAFF
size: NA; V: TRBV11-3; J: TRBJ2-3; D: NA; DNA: TGTGCCAGCAGCTTGGCTGCGGGAGATACGCAGTATTTT; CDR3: CASSLAAGDTQYF
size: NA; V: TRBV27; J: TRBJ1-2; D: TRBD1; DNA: TGTGCCAGCAGTTTAGACAGGGGGCGCGGCTACACCTTC; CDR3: CASSLDRGRGYTF
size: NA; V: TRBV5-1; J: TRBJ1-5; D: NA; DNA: TGCGCCAGCAGCTTAGGGGTCCTGGGGAGCAATCAGCCCCAGCATTTT; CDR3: CASSLGVLGSNQPQHF
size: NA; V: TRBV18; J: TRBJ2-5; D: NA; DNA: TGTGCCAGCTCACCCTCCCTACAAGAGACCCAGTACTTC; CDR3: CASSPSLQETQYF
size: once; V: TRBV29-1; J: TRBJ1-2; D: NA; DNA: TGCAGCGTTGAAGGGGCCGGCTACACCTTC; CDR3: CSVEGAGYTF
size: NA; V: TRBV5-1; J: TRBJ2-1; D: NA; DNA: TGCGCCAGCAGCTTTCGGACAGTTGTTTTGAGTGAGCAGTTCTTC; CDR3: CASSFRTVVLSEQFF